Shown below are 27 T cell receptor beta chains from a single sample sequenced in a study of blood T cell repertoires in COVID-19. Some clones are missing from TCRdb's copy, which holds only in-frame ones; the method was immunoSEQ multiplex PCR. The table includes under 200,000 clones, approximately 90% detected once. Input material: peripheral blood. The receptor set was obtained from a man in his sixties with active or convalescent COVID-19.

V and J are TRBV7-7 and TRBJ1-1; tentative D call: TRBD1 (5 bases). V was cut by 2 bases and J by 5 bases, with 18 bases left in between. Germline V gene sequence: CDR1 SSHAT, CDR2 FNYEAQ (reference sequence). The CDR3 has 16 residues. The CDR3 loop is CASSLMPPGGGTEAFF. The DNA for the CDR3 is TGTGCCAGCAGCTTAATGCCCCCCGGGGGGGGTACTGAAGCTTTCTTT.

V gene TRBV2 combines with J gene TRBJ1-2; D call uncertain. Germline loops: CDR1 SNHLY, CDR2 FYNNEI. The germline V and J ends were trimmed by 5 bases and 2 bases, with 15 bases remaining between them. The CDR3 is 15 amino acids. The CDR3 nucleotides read TGTGCCAGCAGTTCGAGGGTGACGGGGAACTATGGCTACACCTTC. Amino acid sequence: CASSSRVTGNYGYTF.

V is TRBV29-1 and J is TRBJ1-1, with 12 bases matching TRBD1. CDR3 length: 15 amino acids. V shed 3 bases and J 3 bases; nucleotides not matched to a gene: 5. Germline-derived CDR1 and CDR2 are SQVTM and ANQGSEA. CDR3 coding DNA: TGCAGCGTTGAGGGGACAGGGGGCTGGTACACTGAAGCTTTCTTT. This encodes CSVEGTGGWYTEAFF.

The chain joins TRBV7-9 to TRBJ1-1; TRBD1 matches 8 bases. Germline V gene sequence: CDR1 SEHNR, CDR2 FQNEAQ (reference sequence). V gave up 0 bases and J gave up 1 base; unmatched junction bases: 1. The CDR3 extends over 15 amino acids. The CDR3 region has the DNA TGTGCCAGCAGCTTAGCAGGGACAGGGAACACTGAAGCTTTCTTT. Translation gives CASSLAGTGNTEAFF.

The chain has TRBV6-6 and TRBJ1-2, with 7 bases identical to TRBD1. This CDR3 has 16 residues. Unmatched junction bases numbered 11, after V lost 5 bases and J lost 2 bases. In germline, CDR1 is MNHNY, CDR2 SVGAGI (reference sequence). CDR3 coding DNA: TGTGCCAGCAGTAACCTCCTACCGGGACAGAACTATGGCTACACCTTC. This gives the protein CASSNLLPGQNYGYTF.

CDR3 amino acids: CASSLAGGHNEQFF. CDR3 sequence (DNA): TGCGCCAGCAGCTTGGCGGGGGGGCACAATGAGCAGTTCTTC. The chain uses TRBV5-1 and TRBJ2-1; 8 nucleotides line up with TRBD2. The CDR3 extends over 14 amino acids. Germline CDR1 SGHRS, CDR2 YFSETQ. V gave up 0 bases and J gave up 5 bases; unmatched junction bases: 1.

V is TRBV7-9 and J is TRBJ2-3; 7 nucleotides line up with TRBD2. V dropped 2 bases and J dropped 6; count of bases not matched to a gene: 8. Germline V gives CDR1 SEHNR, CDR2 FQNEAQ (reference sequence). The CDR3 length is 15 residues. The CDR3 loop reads CASSLRGGETDTQYF. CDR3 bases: TGTGCCAGCAGCTTAAGGGGAGGGGAGACGGATACGCAGTATTTT.

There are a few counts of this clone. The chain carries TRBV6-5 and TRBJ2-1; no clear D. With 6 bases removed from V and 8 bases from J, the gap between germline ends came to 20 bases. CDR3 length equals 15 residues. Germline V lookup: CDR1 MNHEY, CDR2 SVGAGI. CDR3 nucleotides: TGTGCCAGCAGGCACCGACTCACGGGTTCGGATGAGCAGTTCTTC. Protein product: CASRHRLTGSDEQFF.

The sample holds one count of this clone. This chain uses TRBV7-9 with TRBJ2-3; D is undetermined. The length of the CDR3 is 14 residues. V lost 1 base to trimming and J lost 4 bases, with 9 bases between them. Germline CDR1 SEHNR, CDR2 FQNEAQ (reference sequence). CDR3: CASSLVTSPDTQYF. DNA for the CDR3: TGTGCCAGCAGCTTAGTAACGAGCCCAGATACGCAGTATTTT.

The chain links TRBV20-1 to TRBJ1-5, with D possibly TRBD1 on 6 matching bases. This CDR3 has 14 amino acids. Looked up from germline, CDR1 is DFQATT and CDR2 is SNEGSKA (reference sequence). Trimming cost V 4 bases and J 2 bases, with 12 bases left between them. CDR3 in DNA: TGCAGTGCTATTGAGGGGGGTGGCAATCAGCCCCAGCATTTT. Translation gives CSAIEGGGNQPQHF.

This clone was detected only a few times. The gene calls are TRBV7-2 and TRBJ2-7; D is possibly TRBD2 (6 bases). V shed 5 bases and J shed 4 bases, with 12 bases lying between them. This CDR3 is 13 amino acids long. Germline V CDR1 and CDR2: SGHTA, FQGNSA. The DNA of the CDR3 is TGTGCCAGCAGCCTGGGACTTCTGTACGAGCAGTACTTC. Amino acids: CASSLGLLYEQYF. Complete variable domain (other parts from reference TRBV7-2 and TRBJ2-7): GAGVSQSPSNKVTEKGKDVELRCDPISGHTALYWYRQSLGQGLEFLIYFQGNSAPDKSGLPSDRFSAERTGGSVSTLTIQRTQQEDSAVYLCASSLGLLYEQYFGPGTRLTVT.

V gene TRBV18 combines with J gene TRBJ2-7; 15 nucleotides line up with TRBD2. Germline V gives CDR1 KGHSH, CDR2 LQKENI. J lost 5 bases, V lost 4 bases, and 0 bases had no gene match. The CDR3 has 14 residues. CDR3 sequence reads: CASSRTSGGDEQYF. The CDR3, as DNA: TGTGCCAGCTCACGGACTAGCGGGGGGGACGAGCAGTACTTC.

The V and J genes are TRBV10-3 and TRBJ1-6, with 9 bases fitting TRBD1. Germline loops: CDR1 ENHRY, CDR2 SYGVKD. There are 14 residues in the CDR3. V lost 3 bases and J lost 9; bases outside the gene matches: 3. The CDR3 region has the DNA TGTGCCATCAGTGATAGGACAGGGGTTTCACCCCTCCACTTT. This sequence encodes CAISDRTGVSPLHF.

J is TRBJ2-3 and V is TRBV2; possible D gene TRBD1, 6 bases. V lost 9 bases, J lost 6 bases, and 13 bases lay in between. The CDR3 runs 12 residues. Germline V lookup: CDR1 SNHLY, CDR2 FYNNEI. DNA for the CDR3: TGTGCCAGTGCCCGGACAGACGATACGCAGTATTTT. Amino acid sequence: CASARTDDTQYF.

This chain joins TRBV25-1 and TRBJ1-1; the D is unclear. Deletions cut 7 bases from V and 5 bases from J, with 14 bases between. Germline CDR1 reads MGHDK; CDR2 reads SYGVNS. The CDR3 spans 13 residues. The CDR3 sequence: CASMRIGGTEAFF. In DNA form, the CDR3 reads TGTGCCAGCATGAGGATCGGTGGGACTGAAGCTTTCTTT. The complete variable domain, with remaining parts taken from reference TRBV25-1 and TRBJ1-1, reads EADIYQTPRYLVIGTGKKITLECSQTMGHDKMYWYQQDPGMELHLIHYSYGVNSTEKGDLSSESTVSRIRTEHFPLTLESARPSHTSQYLCASMRIGGTEAFFGQGTRLTVV.

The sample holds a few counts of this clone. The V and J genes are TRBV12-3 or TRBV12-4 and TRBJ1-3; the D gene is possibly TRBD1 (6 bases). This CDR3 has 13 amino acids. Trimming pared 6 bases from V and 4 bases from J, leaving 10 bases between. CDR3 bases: TGTGCCAGCAGCCACGGACAGGGAAACACCATATATTTT. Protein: CASSHGQGNTIYF.

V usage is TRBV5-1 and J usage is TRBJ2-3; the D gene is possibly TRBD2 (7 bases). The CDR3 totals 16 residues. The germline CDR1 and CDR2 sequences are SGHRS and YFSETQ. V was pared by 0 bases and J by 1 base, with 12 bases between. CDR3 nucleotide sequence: TGCGCCAGCAGCTTGGCGTCGGGGGGCCGCACAGATACGCAGTATTTT. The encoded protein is CASSLASGGRTDTQYF.

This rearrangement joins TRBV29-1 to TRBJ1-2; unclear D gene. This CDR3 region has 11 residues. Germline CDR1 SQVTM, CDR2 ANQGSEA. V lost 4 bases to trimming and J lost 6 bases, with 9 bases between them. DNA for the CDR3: TGCAGCGTTGGACGGGAGGATGGCTACACCTTC. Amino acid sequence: CSVGREDGYTF.

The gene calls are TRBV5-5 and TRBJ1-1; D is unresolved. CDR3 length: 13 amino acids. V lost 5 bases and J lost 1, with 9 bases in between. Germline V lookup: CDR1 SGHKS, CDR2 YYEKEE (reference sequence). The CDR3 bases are TGTGCCAGCAGACGGCAGGAGAACACTGAAGCTTTCTTT. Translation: CASRRQENTEAFF. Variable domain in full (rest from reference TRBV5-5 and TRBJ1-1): DAGVTQSPTHLIKTRGQQVTLRCSPISGHKSVSWYQQVLGQGPQFIFQYYEKEERGRGNFPDRFSARQFPNYSSELNVNALLLGDSALYLCASRRQENTEAFFGQGTRLTVV.

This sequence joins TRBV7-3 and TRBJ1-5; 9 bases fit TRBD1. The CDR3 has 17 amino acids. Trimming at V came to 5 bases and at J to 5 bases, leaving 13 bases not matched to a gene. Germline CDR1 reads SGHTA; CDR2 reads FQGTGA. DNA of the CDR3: TGTGCCAGCAGCACAGGTTCACAGGGGGCGCGGGATCAGCCCCAGCATTTT. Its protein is CASSTGSQGARDQPQHF.

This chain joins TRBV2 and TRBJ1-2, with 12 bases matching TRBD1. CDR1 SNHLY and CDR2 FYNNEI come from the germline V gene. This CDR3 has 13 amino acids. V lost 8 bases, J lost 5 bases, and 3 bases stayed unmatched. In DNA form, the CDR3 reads TGTGCCAGCCGGGACAGGGGGCCGTATGGCTACACCTTC. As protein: CASRDRGPYGYTF.

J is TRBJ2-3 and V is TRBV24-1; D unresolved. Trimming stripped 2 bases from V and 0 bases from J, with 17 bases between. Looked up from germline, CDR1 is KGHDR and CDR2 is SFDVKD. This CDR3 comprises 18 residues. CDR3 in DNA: TGTGCCACCAGTGATTCCCAGAGGTCTTCTGCTAGCACAGATACGCAGTATTTT. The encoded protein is CATSDSQRSSASTDTQYF.

As DNA, the CDR3 is TGTGCCAGCAGCTCCATCAGAGGAGATACTAACTATGGCTACACCTTC. This gives the protein CASSSIRGDTNYGYTF. The V call is TRBV7-9, the J call TRBJ1-2; D remains ambiguous. V dropped 4 bases and J dropped 0 bases, with 15 bases sitting between them. This CDR3 contains 16 residues. CDR1 and CDR2 (germline): SEHNR, FQNEAQ (reference sequence).

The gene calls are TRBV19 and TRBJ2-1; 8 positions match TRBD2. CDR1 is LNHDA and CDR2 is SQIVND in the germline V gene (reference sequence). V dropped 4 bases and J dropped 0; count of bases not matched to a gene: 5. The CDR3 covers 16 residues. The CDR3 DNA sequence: TGTGCCAGTAGTACCCGCGGGGGGAGCTCCTACAATGAGCAGTTCTTC. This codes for CASSTRGGSSYNEQFF.

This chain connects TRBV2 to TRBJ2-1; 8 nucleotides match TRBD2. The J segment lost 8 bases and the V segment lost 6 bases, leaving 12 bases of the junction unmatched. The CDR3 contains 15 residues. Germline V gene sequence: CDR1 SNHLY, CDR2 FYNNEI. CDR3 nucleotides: TGTGCCAGCAGCCCATGGGGGACTAGTTACGATGAGCAGTTCTTC. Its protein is CASSPWGTSYDEQFF.

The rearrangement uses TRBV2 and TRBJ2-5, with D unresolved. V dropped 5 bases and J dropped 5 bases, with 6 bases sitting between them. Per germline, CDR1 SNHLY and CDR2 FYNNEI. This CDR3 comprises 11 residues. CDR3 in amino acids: CASSNSETQYF. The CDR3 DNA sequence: TGTGCCAGCAGTAACAGTGAGACCCAGTACTTC.

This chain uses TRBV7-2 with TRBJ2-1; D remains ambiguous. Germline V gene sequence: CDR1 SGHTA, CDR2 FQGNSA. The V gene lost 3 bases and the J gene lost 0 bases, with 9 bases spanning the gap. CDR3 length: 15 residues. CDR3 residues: CASSFSASSYNEQFF. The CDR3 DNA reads TGTGCCAGCAGCTTCAGTGCTAGCTCCTACAATGAGCAGTTCTTC.